This TCR beta chain was identified in a study of blood T cells in healthy people across ages. The authors ran a second PCR of about 6 to 11 cycles using a sample-barcoded 5' primer and a J-beta primer mix. TCRdb called the 5' RACE reads again in MiXCR, with one record for every CDR3 protein. Of more than 650,000 distinct CDR3 sequences listed, 25% to 30% were seen once; the top ten hold under 3%. These data also formed part of another study, on T cells of mothers and their children.

The sequence was collected from a boy aged 5 to 17 in good health. The sequencing sample was made of blood.

The CDR3 bases are TGTGCCAGCAGCGGGAGCGGGAGGAACCTCTCCTACGAGCAGTACTTC. Amino acids: CASSGSGRNLSYEQYF. The chain combines TRBV7-2 with TRBJ2-7, with 9 nucleotides matching TRBD2. Germline loops: CDR1 SGHTA, CDR2 FQGNSA. The CDR3 covers 16 residues. After removal of 5 bases from V and 0 bases from J, the junction contained 8 bases not matched to a gene.